What follows are 20 T cell receptor beta chains derived from one specimen sequenced in a study of T cell responses to AZD1222 COVID-19 vaccine. The assay was immunoSEQ multiplex PCR, and TCRdb's table has in-frame clones only and misses some. The sample shows tens of thousands of clones, roughly nine tenths of them seen only once. Sequencing used peripheral blood, obtained 28 days after the second AZD1222 dose. These TCRs come from an adult who received the AZD1222 COVID-19 vaccine.

V usage is TRBV19 and J usage is TRBJ2-7, with TRBD2 matching over 9 bases. Trimming cost V 5 bases and J 4 bases; bases outside gene matches: 12. CDR3 length equals 16 residues. Germline-derived CDR1 and CDR2 are LNHDA and SQIVND (reference sequence). The CDR3 coding sequence is TGTGCCAGTAGTGACTATACCGGGACTAGCAAATACGAGCAGTACTTC. Protein sequence: CASSDYTGTSKYEQYF.

The genes are TRBV18 and TRBJ2-7, with 9 bases identical to TRBD1. V trimming: 4 bases; J trimming: 3 bases; junction bases outside the gene matches: 7. The length of the CDR3 is 15 residues. The V gene's germline CDR1 is KGHSH and CDR2 LQKENI. CDR3 nucleotides: TGTGCCAGCTCACTTGCGGGACAGGGACTCTACGAGCAGTACTTC. Residues: CASSLAGQGLYEQYF. The whole variable domain, filled in from reference TRBV18 and TRBJ2-7, reads NAGVMQNPRHLVRRRGQEARLRCSPMKGHSHVYWYRQLPEEGLKFMVYLQKENIIDESGMPKERFSAEFPKEGPSILRIQQVVRGDSAAYFCASSLAGQGLYEQYFGPGTRLTVT.

The genes are TRBV5-4 and TRBJ1-5; D gene uncertain. Germline V gives CDR1 SGHNT, CDR2 YYREEE (reference sequence). V dropped 1 base and J dropped 0 bases, with 2 bases sitting between them. This CDR3 is built from 13 residues. Here the CDR3 reads CASSLYSNQPQHF. CDR3 bases: TGTGCCAGCAGCTTGTATAGCAATCAGCCCCAGCATTTT.

The chain links TRBV28 to TRBJ1-5; D ambiguous. The CDR3 is 13 residues long. Trimming cost V 9 bases and J 5 bases, with 14 bases left between them. In germline, CDR1 is MDHEN, CDR2 SYDVKM. CDR3 nucleotides: TGTGCCAGTACCCTCGACCGGTATCAGCCCCAGCATTTT. It is translated as CASTLDRYQPQHF.

This chain joins TRBV28 and TRBJ1-2; weak D call: TRBD1 (5 bases). Trimming took off 6 bases at V and 4 bases at J, with 15 bases between the two ends. CDR1 MDHEN and CDR2 SYDVKM come from the germline V gene. The length of the CDR3 is 14 residues. CDR3 nucleotide sequence: TGTGCCAGCAGAGCCCAGGGAGGCCCCTATGGCTACACCTTC. It encodes CASRAQGGPYGYTF.

The J gene is TRBJ2-3, the V gene TRBV20-1; D is uncertain. Germline CDR1 reads DFQATT; CDR2 reads SNEGSKA (reference sequence). The CDR3 loop spans 13 amino acids. V lost 3 bases and J lost 1, with 8 bases in between. The CDR3 coding sequence is TGCAGTGCTAGTTGGCCCGGCACAGATACGCAGTATTTT. This translates into CSASWPGTDTQYF.

This chain connects TRBV2 to TRBJ2-3; no clear D. The CDR3 runs to 14 residues. Germline CDR1 is SNHLY and CDR2 is FYNNEI. The ends were cut back, 2 bases at V and 1 base at J, with 7 bases in the middle. CDR3 sequence reads: CASSEWQGTDTQYF. The CDR3 nucleotides are TGTGCCAGCAGTGAATGGCAGGGCACAGATACGCAGTATTTT.

The CDR3 spells CASRPGTGDQPQHF. CDR3 nucleotides: TGTGCCAGCAGACCAGGGACAGGGGATCAGCCCCAGCATTTT. The gene calls are TRBV28 and TRBJ1-5; 10 bases line up with TRBD1. This CDR3 region has 14 residues. Losses at the gene ends were 6 bases for V and 5 bases for J; bases not matched to a gene: 4. Germline CDR1 reads MDHEN; CDR2 reads SYDVKM.

This rearrangement joins TRBV30 to TRBJ2-5, with unresolved D. Between the trimmed V and J ends, which lost 0 bases and 4 bases, there was a span of 12 bases. Germline CDR1 and CDR2: GTSNPN and SVGIG (reference sequence). This CDR3 is built from 14 residues. The CDR3 protein is CAWSVPPSRETQYF. The CDR3 nucleotides read TGTGCCTGGAGTGTACCCCCCTCGAGAGAGACCCAGTACTTC.

J is TRBJ2-1 and V is TRBV14; TRBD2 matches at 9 bases. The germline V gene encodes CDR1 SGHDN and CDR2 FVKESK. The CDR3 has 16 residues. Germline trimming cut 1 base from V and 9 bases from J; bases unmatched to any gene: 10. CDR3 residues: CASSQVTVAGGGEQFF. CDR3 DNA sequence: TGTGCCAGCAGCCAAGTTACTGTGGCGGGAGGGGGTGAGCAGTTCTTC.

DNA of the CDR3: TGTGCCAGCAGCTTAGCGGGCCGGGGAGGCGGGGAGCTGTTTTTT. It encodes CASSLAGRGGGELFF. The V call is TRBV7-8, the J call TRBJ2-2, with TRBD2 as a possible D gene (6 bases). The germline CDR1 and CDR2 sequences are SGHVS and FQNEAQ. The CDR3 spans 15 residues. The V end lost 0 bases, the J end lost 7 bases, and 12 bases lay between the germline ends.

The genes are TRBV2 and TRBJ2-7; D is perhaps TRBD1 (5 bases). Trimming pared 3 bases from V and 5 bases from J, leaving 20 bases between. CDR1 and CDR2 from the germline V gene are SNHLY and FYNNEI. This CDR3 region has 16 residues. CDR3 protein: CASSDEMTNRYNEQYF. CDR3 bases: TGTGCCAGCAGTGATGAAATGACAAACAGGTACAACGAGCAGTACTTC.

The chain has TRBV18 and TRBJ2-3; D is possibly TRBD2 (6 bases). V lost 5 bases and J lost 2, with 14 bases in between. This CDR3 has 15 residues. Germline CDR1 is KGHSH and CDR2 is LQKENI. The CDR3 loop reads CASSTSGPITDTQYF. The CDR3 region has the DNA TGTGCCAGCTCAACCAGCGGGCCTATCACAGATACGCAGTATTTT. Using reference TRBV18 and TRBJ2-3 for the parts outside the CDR3, the full variable domain is NAGVMQNPRHLVRRRGQEARLRCSPMKGHSHVYWYRQLPEEGLKFMVYLQKENIIDESGMPKERFSAEFPKEGPSILRIQQVVRGDSAAYFCASSTSGPITDTQYFGPGTRLTVL.

The chain is built from TRBV12-5 and TRBJ2-7; TRBD1 aligns across 8 bases. V was pared by 5 bases and J by 1 base, with 7 bases of the junction left unmatched. The CDR3 runs to 15 residues. Germline V gene sequence: CDR1 LGHNT, CDR2 FRNRAP. The CDR3 region has the DNA TGTGCTAGTGGTCCCCCAGGGACAGGTTCCTACGAGCAGTACTTC. Protein product: CASGPPGTGSYEQYF.

V usage is TRBV9 and J usage is TRBJ1-2, with a weak D call TRBD1 (6 bases). Germline V gives CDR1 SGDLS, CDR2 YYNGEE. This CDR3 has 16 amino acids. The V and J ends lost 3 bases and 2 bases respectively, with 17 bases between them. CDR3 nucleotide sequence: TGTGCCAGCAGCGGGGATCAGGGGAGGAAGAACTATGGCTACACCTTC. It codes for CASSGDQGRKNYGYTF.

The chain uses TRBV7-6 and TRBJ2-7; no reliable D call. Trimming removed 3 bases from V and 2 bases from J, with 14 bases in between. The CDR3 sequence is 15 residues long. The germline V gene encodes CDR1 SGHVS and CDR2 FNYEAQ. Here the CDR3 reads CASSLFPSGTYEQYF. The CDR3, as DNA: TGTGCCAGCAGCTTGTTCCCAAGTGGAACCTACGAGCAGTACTTC.

With respect to this clone: Other DNA sequences in this sample translate to the same CDR3. This chain links TRBV27 with TRBJ2-2, with a possible D match to TRBD2 (5 bases). Germline V gene data show CDR1 as MNHEY and CDR2 as SMNVEV (reference sequence). The CDR3 is 12 amino acids. V was cut by 5 bases and J by 6 bases, with 7 bases left in between. The CDR3 loop reads CASSLRAGELFF. DNA for the CDR3: TGTGCCAGCAGTCTGAGGGCCGGGGAGCTGTTTTTT.

The count of this clone is one. This chain uses TRBV30 with TRBJ2-5, with 8 bases lining up with TRBD1. Per germline, CDR1 GTSNPN and CDR2 SVGIG (reference sequence). V lost 6 bases to trimming and J lost 6 bases; unmatched junction nucleotides: 9. This CDR3 is built from 13 residues. CDR3 protein: CACSQGALKTQYF. CDR3 sequence (DNA): TGTGCCTGTTCTCAGGGGGCTTTGAAGACCCAGTACTTC.

This chain links TRBV30 with TRBJ1-6; 8 bases fit TRBD1. The CDR3 extends over 15 amino acids. Germline lookup yields CDR1 GTSNPN and CDR2 SVGIG (reference sequence). The junction had 10 bases not matched to a gene; V was cut back by 3 bases and J by 9 bases. DNA for the CDR3: TGTGCCTGGAGGTCCCCGGACAGGGAAAGTTCACCCCTCCACTTT. Translated, it gives CAWRSPDRESSPLHF.

This chain links TRBV10-3 with TRBJ1-5; D may be TRBD1 (6 bases). V was trimmed by 0 bases and J by 7 bases, leaving 13 bases between them. Germline loops: CDR1 ENHRY, CDR2 SYGVKD. CDR3 size: 15 residues. The CDR3 protein is CAISESGGAGQPQHF. The DNA for the CDR3 is TGTGCCATCAGTGAGTCGGGGGGGGCGGGACAGCCCCAGCATTTT.